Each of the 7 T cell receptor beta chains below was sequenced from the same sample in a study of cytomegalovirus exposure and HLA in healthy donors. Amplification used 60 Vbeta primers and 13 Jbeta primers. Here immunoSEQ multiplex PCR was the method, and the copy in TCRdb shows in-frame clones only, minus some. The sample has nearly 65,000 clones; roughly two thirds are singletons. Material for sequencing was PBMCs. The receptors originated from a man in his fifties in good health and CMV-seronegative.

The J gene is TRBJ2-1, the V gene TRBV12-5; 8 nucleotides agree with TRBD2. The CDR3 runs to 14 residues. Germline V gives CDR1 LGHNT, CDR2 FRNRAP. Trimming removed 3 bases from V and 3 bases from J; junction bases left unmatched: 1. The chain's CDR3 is CASGFLAGYNEQFF. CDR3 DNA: TGTGCTAGTGGTTTCCTAGCGGGCTACAATGAGCAGTTCTTC.

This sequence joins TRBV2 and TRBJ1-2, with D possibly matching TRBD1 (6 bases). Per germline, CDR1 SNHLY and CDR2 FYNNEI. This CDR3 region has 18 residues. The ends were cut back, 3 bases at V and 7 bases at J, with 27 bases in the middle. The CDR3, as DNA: TGTGCCAGCAGTGATCTGGACATACCCAGGGGACCAGTATGTGGCTACACCTTC. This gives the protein CASSDLDIPRGPVCGYTF.

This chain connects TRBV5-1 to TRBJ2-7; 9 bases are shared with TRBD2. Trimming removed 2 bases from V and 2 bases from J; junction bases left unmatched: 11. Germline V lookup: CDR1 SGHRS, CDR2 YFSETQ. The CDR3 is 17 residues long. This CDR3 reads CASSFGGSGGQTYEQYF. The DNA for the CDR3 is TGCGCCAGCAGCTTCGGCGGTAGCGGGGGTCAAACCTACGAGCAGTACTTC.

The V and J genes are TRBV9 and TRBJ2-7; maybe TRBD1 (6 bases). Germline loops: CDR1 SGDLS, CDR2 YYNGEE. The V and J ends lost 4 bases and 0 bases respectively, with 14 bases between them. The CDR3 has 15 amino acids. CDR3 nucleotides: TGTGCCAGCAGCCCTCGGACAGACAACTCCTACGAGCAGTACTTC. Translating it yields CASSPRTDNSYEQYF. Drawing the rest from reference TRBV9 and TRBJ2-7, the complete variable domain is DSGVTQTPKHLITATGQRVTLRCSPRSGDLSVYWYQQSLDQGLQFLIQYYNGEERAKGNILERFSAQQFPDLHSELNLSSLELGDSALYFCASSPRTDNSYEQYFGPGTRLTVT.

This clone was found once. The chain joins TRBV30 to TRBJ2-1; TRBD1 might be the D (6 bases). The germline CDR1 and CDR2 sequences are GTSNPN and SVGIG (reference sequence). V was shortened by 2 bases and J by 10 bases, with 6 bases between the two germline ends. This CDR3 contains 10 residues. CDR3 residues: CAWSRGEQFF. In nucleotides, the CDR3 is TGTGCCTGGAGTAGGGGGGAGCAGTTCTTC.

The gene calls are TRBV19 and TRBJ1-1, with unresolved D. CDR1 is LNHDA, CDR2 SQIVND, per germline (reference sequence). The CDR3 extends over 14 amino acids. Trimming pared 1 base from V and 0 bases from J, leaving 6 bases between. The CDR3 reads CASSIGAVNTEAFF. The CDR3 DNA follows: TGTGCCAGTAGTATAGGGGCAGTGAACACTGAAGCTTTCTTT.

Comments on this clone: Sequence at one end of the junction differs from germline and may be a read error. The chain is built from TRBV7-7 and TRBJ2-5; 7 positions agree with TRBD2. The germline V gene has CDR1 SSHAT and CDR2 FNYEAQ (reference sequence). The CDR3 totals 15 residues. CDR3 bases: TGTGCTAGCAGTGCACCGGGACTACAGCAAGAGACCCAGTACTTC. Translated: CASSAPGLQQETQYF.